A selection of T cell receptor beta chains follows, all from one sample in a study of a mutant IDH1 vaccine in newly diagnosed glioma. No antigen has been identified for these receptors. Sequencing used immunoSEQ multiplex PCR; TCRdb keeps in-frame clones, though not all of them. The sample holds around 100,000 clones, roughly 89% seen once. Here the sequenced sample was PBMCs, taken from a glioma patient whose treatment included an IDH1 peptide vaccine. These receptors all stem from a woman in her fifties or sixties with glioma. Both conserved end residues are part of each CDR3. A D gene is named only where the DNA matches it firmly. Size values are once, few and many counts, or a class for expanded clones, and some rows have none.

v_call: TRBV28; clone_size: -; j_call: TRBJ1-6; d_call: -; cdr3_nt: TGTGCCAGCAGGATGACACTTTGGGCAGTGGGAGGTAATTCACCCCTCCACTTT; cdr3_aa: CASRMTLWAVGGNSPLHF
v_call: TRBV9; clone_size: -; j_call: TRBJ2-7; d_call: TRBD1; cdr3_nt: TGTGCCAGCAGCGTAGGACAGGGCATTTACTACGAGCAGTACTTC; cdr3_aa: CASSVGQGIYYEQYF
v_call: TRBV5-1; clone_size: -; j_call: TRBJ2-5; d_call: -; cdr3_nt: TGCGCCAGCAGCGCCAACCAAGAGACCCAGTACTTC; cdr3_aa: CASSANQETQYF
v_call: TRBV27; clone_size: -; j_call: TRBJ2-7; d_call: -; cdr3_nt: TGTGCCAGCAAACAAGGGCTTATACCCTACGAGCAGTACTTC; cdr3_aa: CASKQGLIPYEQYF
v_call: TRBV7-3; clone_size: -; j_call: TRBJ1-2; d_call: -; cdr3_nt: TGTGCCAGCGACTACCAAGGGAGAAACGGTGGCTACACCTTC; cdr3_aa: CASDYQGRNGGYTF
v_call: TRBV27; clone_size: -; j_call: TRBJ2-1; d_call: -; cdr3_nt: TGTGCCAGCAGTTTAGAGAGGGGGAATGAGCAGTTCTTC; cdr3_aa: CASSLERGNEQFF
v_call: TRBV6-5; clone_size: few; j_call: TRBJ2-2; d_call: -; cdr3_nt: TGTGCCAGCAGTTACCGGGGGAACACCGGGGAGCTGTTTTTT; cdr3_aa: CASSYRGNTGELFF
v_call: TRBV10-3; clone_size: few; j_call: TRBJ2-1; d_call: TRBD2; cdr3_nt: TGTGCCATCAGTGAGAAACTAGCGGGAGGCGAGAATGAGCAGTTCTTC; cdr3_aa: CAISEKLAGGENEQFF
v_call: TRBV7-9; clone_size: once; j_call: TRBJ2-7; d_call: TRBD1; cdr3_nt: TGTGCCAGCAGCCTCGGACAGGGGACCTACGAGCAGTACTTC; cdr3_aa: CASSLGQGTYEQYF
v_call: TRBV28; clone_size: -; j_call: TRBJ2-3; d_call: TRBD2; cdr3_nt: TGTGCCAGCAGTTCAGCGGGAGAGGGGACAGATACGCAGTATTTT; cdr3_aa: CASSSAGEGTDTQYF
v_call: TRBV5-6; clone_size: -; j_call: TRBJ2-5; d_call: -; cdr3_nt: TGTGCCAGCAGCTTGGGTGGTATTCCGTACTTC; cdr3_aa: CASSLGGIPYF
v_call: TRBV6-5; clone_size: -; j_call: TRBJ1-5; d_call: -; cdr3_nt: TGTGCCAGCAGTAGGCGGAATAGCAATCAGCCCCAGCATTTT; cdr3_aa: CASSRRNSNQPQHF
v_call: TRBV11-2; clone_size: -; j_call: TRBJ1-1; d_call: TRBD1; cdr3_nt: TGTGCCAGCAGCTTGAACAGGGGAAGTACTGAAGCTTTCTTT; cdr3_aa: CASSLNRGSTEAFF
v_call: TRBV7-9; clone_size: many; j_call: TRBJ2-1; d_call: TRBD1; cdr3_nt: TGTGCCAGCAGCTTATCAGGACAGGCCATCAATGAGCAGTTCTTC; cdr3_aa: CASSLSGQAINEQFF
v_call: TRBV19; clone_size: -; j_call: TRBJ2-7; d_call: -; cdr3_nt: TGTGCCAGTAGTACCCGTTTGGAGAGGCAGTACGAGCAGTACTTC; cdr3_aa: CASSTRLERQYEQYF
v_call: TRBV10-3; clone_size: once; j_call: TRBJ2-3; d_call: TRBD2; cdr3_nt: TGTGCCATCAGGGGGGGGGTTAGCACAGATACGCAGTATTTT; cdr3_aa: CAIRGGVSTDTQYF
v_call: TRBV5-1; clone_size: -; j_call: TRBJ1-4; d_call: -; cdr3_nt: TGCGCCAGCAGCCGGGTCAGTTATAATGAAAAACTGTTTTTT; cdr3_aa: CASSRVSYNEKLFF
v_call: TRBV28; clone_size: -; j_call: TRBJ1-5; d_call: -; cdr3_nt: TGTGCCAGCAGTTCCACCTTCAGGCCCCAGCATTTT; cdr3_aa: CASSSTFRPQHF
v_call: TRBV6-5; clone_size: -; j_call: TRBJ2-7; d_call: -; cdr3_nt: TGTGCCAGCAGTTACTCGGCGGCCTCCTACGAGCAGTACTTC; cdr3_aa: CASSYSAASYEQYF
v_call: TRBV7-9; clone_size: -; j_call: TRBJ1-2; d_call: TRBD1; cdr3_nt: TGTGCCAGCAGGACCGGGACAGGGAGGGATTCTGGCTACACCTTC; cdr3_aa: CASRTGTGRDSGYTF
v_call: TRBV29-1; clone_size: -; j_call: TRBJ2-7; d_call: -; cdr3_nt: TGCAGCGTTACAGCTAGCAACGAGCAGTACTTC; cdr3_aa: CSVTASNEQYF
v_call: TRBV10-3; clone_size: -; j_call: TRBJ2-3; d_call: -; cdr3_nt: TGTGCCATCAGTGAGTCGGGCGCAGATACGCAGTATTTT; cdr3_aa: CAISESGADTQYF
v_call: TRBV10-3; clone_size: -; j_call: TRBJ1-3; d_call: -; cdr3_nt: TGTGCCATCAGCCCCACAGGGACCTCTGGAAACACCATATATTTT; cdr3_aa: CAISPTGTSGNTIYF
v_call: TRBV28; clone_size: -; j_call: TRBJ2-2; d_call: -; cdr3_nt: TGTGCCAGCAGTTTAGTAGGAGGGAGCGGGGAGCTGTTTTTT; cdr3_aa: CASSLVGGSGELFF
v_call: TRBV12-2; clone_size: once; j_call: TRBJ2-1; d_call: -; cdr3_nt: TGTGCAAGTCGCTTAGCGCCCCTAGCGGGAGATTGTGGGGAGCAGTTCTTC; cdr3_aa: CASRLAPLAGDCGEQFF
v_call: TRBV6-6; clone_size: once; j_call: TRBJ2-7; d_call: TRBD1; cdr3_nt: TGTGCCAGCAGTTACTCAAGGACAGGGGGCGGCGAGCAGTACTTC; cdr3_aa: CASSYSRTGGGEQYF
v_call: TRBV4-1; clone_size: few; j_call: TRBJ1-1; d_call: -; cdr3_nt: TGCGCCAGCAGCCAAGCGCCTCAGGTAGTTGACACTGAAGCTTTCTTT; cdr3_aa: CASSQAPQVVDTEAFF
v_call: TRBV28; clone_size: -; j_call: TRBJ1-5; d_call: -; cdr3_nt: TGTGCCAGCGTGCAGGGAAATCAGCCCCAGCATTTT; cdr3_aa: CASVQGNQPQHF
v_call: TRBV7-9; clone_size: -; j_call: TRBJ1-3; d_call: TRBD1; cdr3_nt: TGTGCCAGTTATGCCCAGGGGGCCCCTGGAAACACCATATATTTT; cdr3_aa: CASYAQGAPGNTIYF
v_call: TRBV2; clone_size: -; j_call: TRBJ1-6; d_call: TRBD1; cdr3_nt: TGTGCCACCTCGGGACAGCAAAATTCACCCCTCCACTTT; cdr3_aa: CATSGQQNSPLHF
v_call: TRBV5-1; clone_size: -; j_call: TRBJ2-6; d_call: -; cdr3_nt: TGCGCCAGCAGCGTGGGGAGCTCTGGGGCCAACGTCCTGACTTTC; cdr3_aa: CASSVGSSGANVLTF
v_call: TRBV7-6; clone_size: -; j_call: TRBJ2-3; d_call: TRBD2; cdr3_nt: TGTGCCAGCAGCTACGGACTAGCGGGCACAGATACGCAGTATTTT; cdr3_aa: CASSYGLAGTDTQYF
v_call: TRBV27; clone_size: -; j_call: TRBJ2-3; d_call: TRBD1; cdr3_nt: TGTGCCAGCAGTTTTTATAGGACAGGGCTAACAGATACGCAGTATTTT; cdr3_aa: CASSFYRTGLTDTQYF
v_call: TRBV7-9; clone_size: -; j_call: TRBJ1-4; d_call: -; cdr3_nt: TGTGCCAGCAGCTCCTTAGTTTTTGCAACTAATGAAAAACTGTTTTTT; cdr3_aa: CASSSLVFATNEKLFF
v_call: TRBV6-7; clone_size: -; j_call: TRBJ2-7; d_call: TRBD1; cdr3_nt: TGTGCCAGCCCTTCGACCGGACAGGGTTCCTACGAGCAGTACTTC; cdr3_aa: CASPSTGQGSYEQYF
v_call: TRBV13; clone_size: -; j_call: TRBJ2-7; d_call: TRBD1; cdr3_nt: TGTGCCAGCAGCCCAGGACAGGGAAACTACGAGCAGTACTTC; cdr3_aa: CASSPGQGNYEQYF
v_call: TRBV15; clone_size: -; j_call: TRBJ2-1; d_call: -; cdr3_nt: TGTGCCACCAGCAGAGGCGTAGGGGCCTACAATGAGCAGTTCTTC; cdr3_aa: CATSRGVGAYNEQFF
v_call: TRBV7-9; clone_size: -; j_call: TRBJ2-5; d_call: -; cdr3_nt: TGTGCCAGCAGCCTAGGGTCTATTTCAGCTGAGACCCAGTACTTC; cdr3_aa: CASSLGSISAETQYF
v_call: TRBV7-3; clone_size: -; j_call: TRBJ2-3; d_call: -; cdr3_nt: TGTGCCAGCAGCTTAATGCTAACAGATACGCAGTATTTT; cdr3_aa: CASSLMLTDTQYF
v_call: TRBV27; clone_size: -; j_call: TRBJ2-1; d_call: TRBD2; cdr3_nt: TGTGCCAGCAGTTTCACTAGCGGAGTACCTGAGCAGTTCTTC; cdr3_aa: CASSFTSGVPEQFF
v_call: TRBV28; clone_size: -; j_call: TRBJ2-2; d_call: -; cdr3_nt: TGTGCCAGCATTGGACTGAACACCGGGGAGCTGTTTTTT; cdr3_aa: CASIGLNTGELFF
v_call: TRBV7-3; clone_size: -; j_call: TRBJ2-1; d_call: -; cdr3_nt: TGTGCCAGCAGCTTAACGGGGACCCCTATGGACGGAGAGCAGTTCTTC; cdr3_aa: CASSLTGTPMDGEQFF
v_call: TRBV15; clone_size: -; j_call: TRBJ2-7; d_call: -; cdr3_nt: TGTGCCACCAGCCTCCCGGGATTCCCCTACGAGCAGTACTTC; cdr3_aa: CATSLPGFPYEQYF
v_call: TRBV5-1; clone_size: -; j_call: TRBJ1-4; d_call: TRBD1; cdr3_nt: TGCGCCAGCAGCCTCGGGACAGTTAATGAAAAACTGTTTTTT; cdr3_aa: CASSLGTVNEKLFF